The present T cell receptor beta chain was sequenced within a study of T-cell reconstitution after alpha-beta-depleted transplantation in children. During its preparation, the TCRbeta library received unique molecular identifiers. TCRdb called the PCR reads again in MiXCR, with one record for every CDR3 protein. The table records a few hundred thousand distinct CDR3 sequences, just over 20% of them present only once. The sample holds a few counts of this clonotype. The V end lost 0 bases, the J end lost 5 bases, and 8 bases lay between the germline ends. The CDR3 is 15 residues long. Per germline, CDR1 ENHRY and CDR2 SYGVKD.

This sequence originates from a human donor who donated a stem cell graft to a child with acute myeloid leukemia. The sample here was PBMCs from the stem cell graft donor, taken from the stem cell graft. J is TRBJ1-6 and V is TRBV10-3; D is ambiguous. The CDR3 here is CAISESPGDNSPLHF. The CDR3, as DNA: TGTGCCATCAGTGAGTCGCCGGGAGATAATTCACCCCTCCACTTT.